The 16 T cell receptor beta chains listed next were all sequenced from one sample in a study of beta chain features in type 1 diabetes. The study, taken as a whole, reports: Shorter TCRB CDR3s, moderately but significantly so, were found in Type 1 diabetes patients in all four CD4+ subsets.

cDNA synthesis used the whole RNA isolate, giving expressed TCRB sequences. Libraries were prepared by immunoSEQ multiplex PCR; TCRdb keeps only in-frame clonotypes and omits some of them. The profile covers about 340,000 clones, with about 13% appearing a single time and roughly 0.015% taken by the ten largest. Antigen specificity for these receptors is unknown. The sequenced material came from naive CD4+ T cells from blood. These TCRs come from a woman aged 18 to 35 with type 1 diabetes.

This clone was seen more than once but under ten times. The V call is TRBV15, the J call TRBJ1-5; 7 bases are a match to TRBD1. The V gene end was trimmed by 3 bases and the J gene end by 3 bases; junction bases not matched to a gene: 11. The germline V gene has CDR1 LNHNV and CDR2 YYDKDF (reference sequence). The CDR3 length is 17 residues. CDR3: CATSSGSYRGANQPQHF. Written as DNA, the CDR3 is TGTGCCACCAGCAGCGGTTCTTACAGGGGTGCCAATCAGCCCCAGCATTTT.

Of note for this clone: A much larger clonotype is one base distant, so this may be a read error. The sample holds other DNA sequences that translate to the same CDR3. V gene TRBV7-2 combines with J gene TRBJ2-3; D remains ambiguous. The V gene lost 5 bases and the J gene lost 2 bases, with 5 bases spanning the gap. The CDR3 is 12 residues long. Germline V gene sequence: CDR1 SGHTA, CDR2 FQGNSA. In DNA, the CDR3 is TGTGCCAGCAGCCCCTTCACAGATACGCAGTATTTT. Translated: CASSPFTDTQYF.

This chain's CDR3 is CASSPPGTSGDLFYNEQFF. The CDR3 DNA reads as TGTGCCAGCTCACCACCAGGGACTAGCGGCGACTTGTTTTACAATGAGCAGTTCTTC. The rearrangement joins TRBV18 to TRBJ2-1, with 11 bases lining up with TRBD2. CDR3 length: 19 amino acids. Germline CDR1 and CDR2: KGHSH and LQKENI. Trimming cost V 0 bases and J 4 bases; bases outside gene matches: 11.

The J gene is TRBJ2-1, the V gene TRBV4-1; 9 nucleotides align to TRBD2. J gave up 8 bases and V 1 base, and 9 bases lay outside the gene matches. The CDR3 runs to 16 residues. The V gene's germline CDR1 is MGHRA and CDR2 YSYEKL. The CDR3 spells CASSQGLADPRDEQFF. The CDR3, as DNA: TGCGCCAGCAGCCAAGGACTAGCGGACCCCCGGGATGAGCAGTTCTTC.

The chain is built from TRBV7-9 and TRBJ2-1; TRBD2 aligns across 12 bases. Looked up from germline, CDR1 is SEHNR and CDR2 is FQNEAQ (reference sequence). The CDR3 is made up of 16 amino acids. The V and J ends lost 5 bases and 3 bases, in that order; junction bases with no gene match: 5. The DNA for the CDR3 is TGTGCCAGCAGCCTAGGACTAGCGGGGAGCTACAATGAGCAGTTCTTC. Amino acid sequence: CASSLGLAGSYNEQFF.

V gene TRBV7-2 combines with J gene TRBJ2-7, with D hard to call. The CDR3 is 11 residues long. V shed 4 bases and J shed 3 bases, with 4 bases lying between them. CDR1 is SGHTA and CDR2 is FQGNSA in the germline V gene. The CDR3 DNA is TGTGCCAGCAGCTCTTACTACGAGCAGTACTTC. This encodes CASSSYYEQYF.

The V gene is TRBV28, the J gene TRBJ2-1; possible D gene TRBD1, 5 bases. V was trimmed by 3 bases and J by 4 bases, leaving 16 bases between them. The CDR3 extends over 16 amino acids. Germline CDR1 and CDR2: MDHEN and SYDVKM. As DNA, the CDR3 is TGTGCCAGCAGTTTTGAAGGGGTGTTTTGGTACAATGAGCAGTTCTTC. The encoded protein is CASSFEGVFWYNEQFF. The whole variable domain, remainder taken from reference TRBV28 and TRBJ2-1, is DVKVTQSSRYLVKRTGEKVFLECVQDMDHENMFWYRQDPGLGLRLIYFSYDVKMKEKGDIPEGYSVSREKKERFSLILESASTNQTSMYLCASSFEGVFWYNEQFFGPGTRLTVL.

The chain employs TRBV6-5 and TRBJ1-1; D is possibly TRBD1 (6 bases). Germline V gene sequence: CDR1 MNHEY, CDR2 SVGAGI. The CDR3 extends over 12 amino acids. V was pared by 10 bases and J by 4 bases, with 13 bases between. The DNA of the CDR3 is TGTGCCACCGAACTGGGGGCCACTGAAGCTTTCTTT. It is translated as CATELGATEAFF.

A few counts support this clone. The V gene is TRBV30, the J gene TRBJ2-5; 16 bases are a match to TRBD2. Germline-derived CDR1 and CDR2 are GTSNPN and SVGIG (reference sequence). The CDR3 runs to 15 residues. The ends lost 8 bases at V and 1 base at J; junction bases unmatched: 4. This CDR3 reads CAGTSGRAPQETQYF. The CDR3 DNA reads as TGTGCCGGGACTAGCGGGAGGGCCCCCCAAGAGACCCAGTACTTC.

CDR3 nucleotide sequence: TGTGCCAGTAGTTCATCAGACAGAAAAAACATTCAGTACTTC. Protein sequence: CASSSSDRKNIQYF. The chain couples TRBV19 to TRBJ2-4; weak D call: TRBD1 (5 bases). The CDR3 is 14 amino acids. CDR1 and CDR2 (germline): LNHDA, SQIVND (reference sequence). Deletions cut 5 bases from V and 4 bases from J, with 12 bases between.

The chain links TRBV6-6 to TRBJ2-7, with D possibly matching TRBD2 (6 bases). CDR3 size: 14 residues. Trimming pared 5 bases from V and 1 base from J, leaving 12 bases between. Germline CDR1 MNHNY, CDR2 SVGAGI (reference sequence). The CDR3 reads CASSALGGSYEQYV. Written as DNA, the CDR3 is TGTGCCAGCAGTGCCCTCGGAGGGTCCTACGAGCAGTACGTC.

The J gene is TRBJ2-3, the V gene TRBV29-1, with 10 bases that match TRBD2. Looked up from germline, CDR1 is SQVTM and CDR2 is ANQGSEA. The CDR3 totals 14 residues. Losses at the gene ends were 5 bases for V and 6 bases for J; bases not matched to a gene: 8. CDR3 region: CSVREREGGDTQYF. DNA for the CDR3: TGCAGCGTTAGGGAGCGGGAGGGCGGTGATACGCAGTATTTT.

The V and J genes are TRBV28 and TRBJ1-1; a weak D match, TRBD1 (5 bases). Germline CDR1 MDHEN, CDR2 SYDVKM. The V end lost 4 bases, the J end lost 4 bases, and 13 bases lay between the germline ends. The CDR3 spans 14 residues. The CDR3 reads CASSYDGGGTEAFF. The DNA for the CDR3 is TGTGCCAGCAGTTATGACGGGGGAGGCACTGAAGCTTTCTTT.

For this clone: The same CDR3 arises from other DNA sequences in this sample as well. The V and J genes are TRBV5-6 and TRBJ1-2; D gene uncertain. The V end was cut by 0 bases, the J end by 4 bases, with 4 bases between. CDR3 size: 12 residues. Germline V gene data show CDR1 as SGHDT and CDR2 as YYEEEE. In DNA, the CDR3 is TGTGCCAGCAGCTTGGACAGCTATGGCTACACCTTC. It encodes CASSLDSYGYTF.

This clone showed up just a few times. The chain uses TRBV27 and TRBJ2-7; 10 nucleotides match TRBD2. Germline V lookup: CDR1 MNHEY, CDR2 SMNVEV (reference sequence). The CDR3 has 15 residues. Trimming removed 3 bases from V and 6 bases from J; junction bases left unmatched: 8. The CDR3 sequence: CASSFELAGVGEQYF. The CDR3 nucleotides read TGTGCCAGCAGTTTTGAGCTAGCGGGAGTGGGCGAGCAGTACTTC.

The rearrangement uses TRBV15 and TRBJ2-1, with 9 bases that match TRBD1. The CDR3 consists of 16 residues. V lost 3 bases, J lost 4 bases, and 7 bases stayed unmatched. The germline CDR1 and CDR2 sequences are LNHNV and YYDKDF (reference sequence). This CDR3 reads CATSRAGQGTYNEQFF. In DNA form, the CDR3 reads TGTGCCACCAGCAGGGCGGGACAGGGCACGTACAATGAGCAGTTCTTC.